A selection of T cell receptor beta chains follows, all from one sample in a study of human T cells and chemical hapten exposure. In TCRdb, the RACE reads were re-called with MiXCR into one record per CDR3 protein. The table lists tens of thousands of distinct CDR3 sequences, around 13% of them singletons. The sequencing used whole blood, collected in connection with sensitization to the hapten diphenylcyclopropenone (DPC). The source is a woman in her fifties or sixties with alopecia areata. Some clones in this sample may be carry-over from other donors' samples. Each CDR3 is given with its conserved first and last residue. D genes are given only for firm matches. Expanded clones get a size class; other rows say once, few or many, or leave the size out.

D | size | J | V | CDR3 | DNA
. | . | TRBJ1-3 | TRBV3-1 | CASRPGSGNTIYF | TGTGCCAGCAGACCAGGGAGTGGAAACACCATATATTTT
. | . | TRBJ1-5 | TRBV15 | CATSRFTGPQLGSNQPQHF | TGTGCCACCAGCAGGTTCACAGGCCCGCAACTAGGGAGCAATCAGCCCCAGCATTTT
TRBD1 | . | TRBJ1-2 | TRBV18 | CASSPPTGGATINYGYTF | TGTGCCAGCTCACCCCCGACAGGGGGAGCAACCATTAACTATGGCTACACCTTC
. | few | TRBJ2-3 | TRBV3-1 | CASSQSLPTDTQYF | TGTGCCAGCAGCCAATCTTTACCCACAGATACGCAGTATTTT
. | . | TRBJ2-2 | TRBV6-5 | CASSPTRTGELFF | TGTGCCAGCAGCCCGACTCGCACCGGGGAGCTGTTTTTT
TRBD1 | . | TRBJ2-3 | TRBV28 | CASSLAGGPSTDTQYF | TGTGCCAGCAGTTTGGCAGGGGGCCCTAGCACAGATACGCAGTATTTT
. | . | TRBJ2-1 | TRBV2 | CASRRQAAYNEQFF | TGTGCCAGCAGGAGACAGGCCGCCTACAATGAGCAGTTCTTC
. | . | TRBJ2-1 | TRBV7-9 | CASSLVDGASLFF | TGTGCCAGCAGCTTAGTCGACGGGGCGAGCCTGTTCTTC
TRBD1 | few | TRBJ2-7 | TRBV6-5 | CASSYLRTGATLEQYF | TGTGCCAGCAGTTACCTACGGACAGGGGCAACCCTCGAGCAGTACTTC
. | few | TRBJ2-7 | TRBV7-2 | CASSLRQGYEQYF | TGTGCCAGCAGCTTACGTCAGGGATACGAGCAGTACTTC
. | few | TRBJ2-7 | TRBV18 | CASSPERAPYEQYF | TGTGCCAGCTCACCGGAGCGGGCTCCCTACGAGCAGTACTTC
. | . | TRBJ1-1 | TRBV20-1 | CSALQDSQGSEAFF | TGCAGTGCTTTACAGGACAGCCAGGGATCTGAAGCTTTCTTT